Shown below are 5 T cell receptor beta chains from a single sample sequenced in a study of cytomegalovirus exposure and HLA in healthy donors. Here immunoSEQ multiplex PCR was the method, and the copy in TCRdb shows in-frame clones only, minus some. The table includes 200,000 to 250,000 clones, roughly 88% detected once. Sequences were obtained from PBMCs. These receptors were taken from a woman aged 30 to 39 in good health and CMV-seropositive.

This clone was picked up a small number of times. The chain employs TRBV7-9 and TRBJ1-5; no clear D. Trimming stripped 7 bases from V and 10 bases from J, with 17 bases between. Germline V gene lookup returns CDR1 SEHNR and CDR2 FQNEAQ (reference sequence). The CDR3 consists of 13 residues. CDR3 coding DNA: TGTGCCAGCAACACAGCCGACCTGGAACCCCAGCATTTT. It specifies CASNTADLEPQHF.

This clone has a handful of counts. This chain connects TRBV2 to TRBJ1-5; no clear D. CDR3 length equals 13 residues. Trimming pared 6 bases from V and 1 base from J, leaving 7 bases between. The germline CDR1 and CDR2 sequences are SNHLY and FYNNEI. Here the CDR3 DNA reads TGTGCCAGCAGAGTCGGAAGCAATCAGCCCCAGCATTTT. Translated, it gives CASRVGSNQPQHF. The complete variable domain, with remaining parts taken from reference TRBV2 and TRBJ1-5, reads EPEVTQTPSHQVTQMGQEVILRCVPISNHLYFYWYRQILGQKVEFLVSFYNNEISEKSEIFDDQFSVERPDGSNFTLKIRSTKLEDSAMYFCASRVGSNQPQHFGDGTRLSIL.

The chain employs TRBV7-2 and TRBJ2-2, with D unclear. Trimming took 5 bases from V and 4 from J, leaving 17 bases between them. CDR1 and CDR2 from the germline V gene are SGHTA and FQGNSA. CDR3 length: 16 amino acids. The DNA of the CDR3 is TGTGCCAGCAGCCCACCACAAGGAATCGGCACCGGGGAGCTGTTTTTT. Amino acids: CASSPPQGIGTGELFF.

The CDR3 DNA reads as TGTGCCAGTGGGGACGGACCCACAGATACGCAGTATTTT. Encoded protein: CASGDGPTDTQYF. The chain uses TRBV27 and TRBJ2-3; D may correspond to TRBD1 or TRBD2 (5 bases each). The V gene's germline CDR1 is MNHEY and CDR2 SMNVEV (reference sequence). Between the trimmed V and J ends, which lost 9 bases and 2 bases, there was a span of 12 bases. The CDR3 totals 13 residues.

The chain recombines TRBV5-1 with TRBJ2-1; 12 positions agree with TRBD2. This CDR3 region has 17 residues. Germline V CDR1 and CDR2: SGHRS, YFSETQ. Trimming at V came to 0 bases and at J to 4 bases, leaving 5 bases not matched to a gene. DNA of the CDR3: TGCGCCAGCAGCTTGGAAGGTGGACTAGCGGGATACAATGAGCAGTTCTTC. Its protein product is CASSLEGGLAGYNEQFF.